One and the same sample provided the 14 T cell receptor beta chains below, sequenced in a study of T cells after yellow fever vaccination. MiXCR, applied by TCRdb to the 5' RACE reads, yields one record per CDR3 protein. This table has a few hundred thousand distinct CDR3 sequences, 3.6% appearing once. Sequencing was performed on PBMCs, taken on the day of the yellow fever booster vaccination. The receptors derive from a man younger than 30 who received the YFV17D yellow fever vaccine.

This clonotype was recorded at least ten times. The chain has TRBV25-1 and TRBJ2-5, with 8 bases that match TRBD1. The CDR3 covers 14 residues. Germline trimming cut 2 bases from V and 5 bases from J; bases unmatched to any gene: 4. CDR1 and CDR2 from the germline V gene are MGHDK and SYGVNS. The CDR3 DNA reads as TGTGCCAGCAGTGAACAGGGGGCATCGGAGACCCAGTACTTC. This sequence encodes CASSEQGASETQYF.

The table lists this clonotype with many counts. The rearrangement uses TRBV5-5 and TRBJ1-2, with unresolved D. The CDR3 covers 15 residues. Trimming left V 0 bases short and J 4 bases short, with 13 bases between. The V gene's germline CDR1 is SGHKS and CDR2 YYEKEE (reference sequence). CDR3 region: CASSLAGPWGYGYTF. The CDR3 nucleotides are TGTGCCAGCAGCTTGGCAGGACCCTGGGGCTATGGCTACACCTTC.

This clonotype showed up many times. V is TRBV28 and J is TRBJ2-7, with 7 nucleotides matching TRBD1. The germline CDR1 and CDR2 sequences are MDHEN and SYDVKM. CDR3 size: 13 residues. The DNA of the CDR3 is TGTGCCAGCAGTTTATGGACAGGGTTCGATAAGAGCGTC. It specifies CASSLWTGFDKSV.

This sequence joins TRBV5-1 and TRBJ2-2; 11 nucleotides match TRBD2. Germline V gene data show CDR1 as SGHRS and CDR2 as YFSETQ. J gave up 5 bases and V 2 bases, and 8 bases lay outside the gene matches. The CDR3 has 17 residues. The CDR3 loop is CASSFVSGGARTGELFF. In DNA, the CDR3 is TGCGCCAGCAGCTTCGTTAGCGGGGGGGCCCGGACCGGGGAGCTGTTTTTT. Using reference TRBV5-1 and TRBJ2-2 for the parts outside the CDR3, the full variable domain is KAGVTQTPRYLIKTRGQQVTLSCSPISGHRSVSWYQQTPGQGLQFLFEYFSETQRNKGNFPGRFSGRQFSNSRSEMNVSTLELGDSALYLCASSFVSGGARTGELFFGEGSRLTVL.

The chain joins TRBV5-1 to TRBJ2-1; tentatively, D is TRBD1 (5 bases). This CDR3 contains 12 residues. Germline V gives CDR1 SGHRS, CDR2 YFSETQ. Trimming stripped 4 bases from V and 7 bases from J, with 9 bases between. CDR3 in amino acids: CASSVQANEQFF. The CDR3, as DNA: TGCGCCAGCAGCGTACAGGCTAATGAGCAGTTCTTC.

This clonotype was found many times. The chain joins TRBV29-1 to TRBJ2-2; possibly TRBD2 for D (7 bases). The CDR3 extends over 16 amino acids. V lost 7 bases and J 0 bases, leaving 18 bases between the germline ends. In germline, CDR1 is SQVTM, CDR2 ANQGSEA. The CDR3 nucleotides read TGCAGCGCCCTTCGGCGGGGGACACCGAACACCGGGGAGCTGTTTTTT. Translation: CSALRRGTPNTGELFF.

This clonotype occurred many times. The chain is built from TRBV21-1 and TRBJ2-7. TRBV21-1 is listed as a pseudogene. This CDR3 comprises 10 residues. The CDR3 DNA follows: TGTGCCAGCACGTGGACGAGGCAGTACGTC. Its translation is CASTWTRQYV.

This chain joins TRBV6-2 or TRBV6-3 and TRBJ2-3; 7 bases are a match to TRBD1. The germline CDR1 and CDR2 sequences are MNHEY and SVGEGT. The CDR3 loop spans 17 amino acids. V lost 6 bases, J lost 4 bases, and 16 bases stayed unmatched. The CDR3 reads CASSSRVRGPWADTQYF. In DNA form, the CDR3 reads TGTGCCAGCAGCTCGAGGGTTAGGGGGCCCTGGGCAGATACGCAGTATTTT.

This clonotype has ten or more counts. This rearrangement joins TRBV7-9 to TRBJ1-5; tentative D call: TRBD1 (6 bases). Trimming took off 5 bases at V and 9 bases at J, with 14 bases between the two ends. The CDR3 sequence is 13 residues long. CDR1 is SEHNR, CDR2 FQNEAQ, per germline (reference sequence). Here the CDR3 DNA reads TGTGCCAGCAGCCGGGACATTGAGGGGCCCCAGCATTTT. This sequence encodes CASSRDIEGPQHF.

This clonotype was found many times. The rearrangement links TRBV5-1 to TRBJ1-2; a possible D gene is TRBD1 (6 bases). Germline V gene sequence: CDR1 SGHRS, CDR2 YFSETQ. This CDR3 contains 14 residues. Trimming left V 1 base short and J 8 bases short, with 15 bases between. CDR3 bases: TGCGCCAGCAGCTTGCAGGGGCCCGGAGGAGGCTACACCTTC. This translates into CASSLQGPGGGYTF.

The rearrangement joins TRBV30 to TRBJ2-7; perhaps TRBD1 as D (5 bases). V was shortened by 3 bases and J by 4 bases, with 13 bases between the two germline ends. The CDR3 runs to 13 residues. Germline V gives CDR1 GTSNPN, CDR2 SVGIG (reference sequence). This CDR3 is CAWRGPPSYEQYF. In DNA form, the CDR3 reads TGTGCCTGGAGGGGGCCGCCTAGTTACGAGCAGTACTTC.

The chain is built from TRBV7-2 and TRBJ2-3; no clear D gene. From germline, CDR1 is SGHTA and CDR2 FQGNSA. With 7 bases removed from V and 3 bases from J, the gap between germline ends came to 8 bases. This CDR3 spans 12 amino acids. The CDR3, as DNA: TGTGCCAGCACGCCTACTACAGATACGCAGTATTTT. Its protein product is CASTPTTDTQYF.

The sample holds many counts of this clonotype. The chain uses TRBV5-1 and TRBJ2-3; D perhaps matches TRBD2 (5 bases). CDR3 size: 14 residues. Germline-derived CDR1 and CDR2 are SGHRS and YFSETQ. V was shortened by 5 bases and J by 3 bases, with 13 bases between the two germline ends. The CDR3 loop reads CASSNGVLTDTQYF. Written as DNA, the CDR3 is TGCGCCAGCAGTAACGGGGTACTGACAGATACGCAGTATTTT.

In its sample, this clonotype was seen a few times. V is TRBV7-2 and J is TRBJ2-3; D possibly matches TRBD1 or TRBD2 (5 bases each). Germline CDR1 reads SGHTA; CDR2 reads FQGNSA. The V and J ends lost 6 bases and 7 bases respectively, with 17 bases between them. The CDR3 spans 14 residues. The CDR3 region is CASRSGRIEYTQYF. For the CDR3, the DNA is TGTGCCAGCAGGTCGGGACGGATTGAGTATACGCAGTATTTT.